This T cell receptor beta chain was profiled in a study of a mutant IDH1 vaccine in newly diagnosed glioma. Study at large: Vaccination started 4-6 weeks after radiotherapy alone, or with temozolomide cycles. Patients' prior therapy spanned radiotherapy, temozolomide, or both; most underwent both.

Sequencing used immunoSEQ multiplex PCR; TCRdb keeps in-frame clones, though not all of them. The sample consists of approximately 39,000 clones, roughly 80% of them appearing once. Germline CDR1 and CDR2: SGHRS and YFSETQ. The CDR3 totals 17 residues. V lost 3 bases to trimming and J lost 2 bases; unmatched junction nucleotides: 6. Specified time point: week 5, during vaccination. It was 300 ug of mutant IDH1 20-mer peptide that made up each vaccine dose, given with topical imiquimod. Turning to this clone: The target antigen is unknown.

The study's findings and limits: Vaccine-induced responses were seen in about 95% of patients, spanning several MHC alleles. Pseudoprogression apparently lacked any relation to changes in top peripheral T cell clonotypes.

The J gene is TRBJ2-5, the V gene TRBV5-1; TRBD2 agrees at 14 bases. The source was PBMCs, collected from a glioma patient whose treatment included an IDH1 peptide vaccine. The receptor's source is a man in his forties or fifties with glioma. The CDR3 loop reads CASSSTGLAGGQETQYF. DNA for the CDR3: TGCGCCAGCAGCTCAACTGGACTAGCGGGGGGACAAGAGACCCAGTACTTC. Full variable domain (remainder filled in from reference TRBV5-1 and TRBJ2-5): KAGVTQTPRYLIKTRGQQVTLSCSPISGHRSVSWYQQTPGQGLQFLFEYFSETQRNKGNFPGRFSGRQFSNSRSEMNVSTLELGDSALYLCASSSTGLAGGQETQYFGPGTRLLVL.